This TCR beta chain came from a study of early T cells in non-severe SARS-CoV-2 infection. MiXCR, run by TCRdb on the 5' RACE reads, gives a single entry per CDR3 protein. The table has 25,000 to 35,000 distinct CDR3 sequences, around 5.8% seen once. The length of the CDR3 is 16 residues. Trimming left V 3 bases short and J 0 bases short, with 15 bases between. CDR1 SQVTM and CDR2 ANQGSEA come from the germline V gene. This clonotype has at least ten counts. This receptor was obtained from an adult who was a healthcare worker with PCR-confirmed SARS-CoV-2 infection or an uninfected control (not recorded which). This chain connects TRBV29-1 to TRBJ1-5; D perhaps matches TRBD1 (5 bases). This sample comprised whole blood, obtained at baseline. CDR3 sequence reads: CSVDEGRTYSNQPQHF. The CDR3 nucleotides are TGCAGCGTTGACGAGGGGCGGACTTATAGCAATCAGCCCCAGCATTTT.